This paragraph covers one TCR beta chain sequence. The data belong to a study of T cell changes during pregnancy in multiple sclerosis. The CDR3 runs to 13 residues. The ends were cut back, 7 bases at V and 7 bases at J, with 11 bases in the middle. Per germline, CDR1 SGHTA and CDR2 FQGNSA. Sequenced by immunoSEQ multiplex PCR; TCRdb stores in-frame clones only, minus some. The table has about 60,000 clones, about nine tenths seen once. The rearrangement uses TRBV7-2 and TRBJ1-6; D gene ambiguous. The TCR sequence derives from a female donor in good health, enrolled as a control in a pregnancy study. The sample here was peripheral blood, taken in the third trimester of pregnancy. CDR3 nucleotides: TGTGCCAGCACCCCGGCGGGGAATTCACCCCTCCACTTT. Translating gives CASTPAGNSPLHF.